Here is one TCR beta chain with its context. What it binds is unknown. Unmatched junction bases numbered 3, after V lost 0 bases and J lost 7 bases. The CDR3 has 14 residues. Germline lookup yields CDR1 MDHEN and CDR2 SYDVKM. This sample is drawn from a study of cytomegalovirus exposure and HLA in healthy donors. In the study overall: The 95 to 150 validation repertoires used the same platform as the 500 to 700 first-cohort repertoires, a later analysis reported. Study results and caveats: Listed as cytomegalovirus-associated were over 150 TCR beta chains.

The protocol was immunoSEQ multiplex PCR, while the TCRdb copy is restricted to in-frame clones and leaves out a portion. Of 130,000 to 150,000 clones listed, about 87% are singletons. The chain joins TRBV28 to TRBJ2-1; 7 nucleotides align to TRBD2. Sequencing was done on a sample of PBMCs. This receptor was obtained from a woman aged 25-40 years in good health and CMV-seropositive. The CDR3 DNA is TGTGCCAGCAGTTTATGGCGGGAGTGGAATGAGCAGTTCTTC. Translating gives CASSLWREWNEQFF.